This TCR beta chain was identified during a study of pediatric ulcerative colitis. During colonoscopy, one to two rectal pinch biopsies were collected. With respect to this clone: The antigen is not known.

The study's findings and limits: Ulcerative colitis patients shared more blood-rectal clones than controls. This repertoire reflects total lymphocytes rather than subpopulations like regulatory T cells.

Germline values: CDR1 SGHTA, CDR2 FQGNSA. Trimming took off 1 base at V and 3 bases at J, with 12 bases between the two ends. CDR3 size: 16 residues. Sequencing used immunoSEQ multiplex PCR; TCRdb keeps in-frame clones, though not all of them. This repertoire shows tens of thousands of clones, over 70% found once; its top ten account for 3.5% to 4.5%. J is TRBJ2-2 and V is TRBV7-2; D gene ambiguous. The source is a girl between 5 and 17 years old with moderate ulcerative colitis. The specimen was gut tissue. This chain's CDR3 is CASSLGYRSYTGELFF. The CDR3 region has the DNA TGTGCCAGCAGCTTAGGTTATAGGAGTTACACCGGGGAGCTGTTTTTT.